This passage covers 29 T cell receptor beta chains from one sample sequenced in a study of T cells in localized non-small cell lung cancer. Using immunoSEQ multiplex PCR, the repertoire was profiled, and TCRdb retains in-frame clones only, with some absent. Here the sample spans tens of thousands of clones, 75% to 95% being singletons. The source material was PBMCs, sampled before any cancer treatment. These TCRs come from a woman aged 40 to 75 with stage II lung adenocarcinoma.

The chain carries TRBV19 and TRBJ1-3; D call uncertain. Germline V gene sequence: CDR1 LNHDA, CDR2 SQIVND (reference sequence). V was cut by 8 bases and J by 0 bases, with 8 bases left in between. The CDR3 extends over 13 amino acids. This CDR3 reads CASGESSGNTIYF. The CDR3 DNA reads TGTGCCAGTGGGGAGAGCTCTGGAAACACCATATATTTT.

This rearrangement joins TRBV6-5 to TRBJ1-2; TRBD1 might be the D (6 bases). Germline loops: CDR1 MNHEY, CDR2 SVGAGI. V was shortened by 5 bases and J by 8 bases, with 21 bases between the two germline ends. The CDR3 has 15 residues. As DNA, the CDR3 is TGTGCCAGCAGTCGAGCCTCCGGGACACATGGGGGCTACACCTTC. It specifies CASSRASGTHGGYTF.

This sequence joins TRBV23-1 and TRBJ1-1; TRBD1 is a possible D gene (5 bases). TRBV23-1 is flagged as an ORF with uncertain function. CDR3 length: 20 amino acids. Trimming pared 1 base from V and 1 base from J, leaving 25 bases between. Written as DNA, the CDR3 is TGCGCCAGCAGTCAATTCCCGGAGAAGCAGGGACGCGGCGGGAACACTGAAGCTTTCTTT. Protein: CASSQFPEKQGRGGNTEAFF.

This clone was seen more than once but under ten times. The chain recombines TRBV29-1 with TRBJ2-7, with D perhaps matching TRBD2 (6 bases). Per the germline V gene, CDR1 is SQVTM and CDR2 is ANQGSEA. V shed 4 bases and J shed 5 bases, with 6 bases lying between them. The CDR3 spans 10 residues. The CDR3 protein is CSVGGDEQYF. The CDR3 region has the DNA TGCAGCGTTGGGGGGGACGAGCAGTACTTC.

The chain links TRBV11-3 to TRBJ2-2; the D gene is possibly TRBD1 (5 bases). The germline CDR1 and CDR2 sequences are SGHNT and YENEEA. Between the trimmed V and J ends, which lost 5 bases and 8 bases, there was a span of 9 bases. This CDR3 has 12 amino acids. The CDR3 sequence: CASSQRTGELFF. Written as DNA, the CDR3 is TGTGCCAGCAGCCAAAGGACAGGGGAGCTGTTTTTT.

The rearrangement uses TRBV4-2 and TRBJ1-2, with D possibly being TRBD1 (6 bases). Trimming took 2 bases from V and 8 from J, leaving 15 bases between them. Germline CDR1 and CDR2: LGHNA and YNFKEQ. CDR3 length equals 14 residues. The CDR3 DNA sequence: TGTGCCAGCAGCCAACTAGGCGGGGGCCTCGGCTACACCTTC. It specifies CASSQLGGGLGYTF.

The V call is TRBV27, the J call TRBJ1-2; D gene unclear. Between the trimmed V and J ends, which lost 7 bases and 3 bases, there was a span of 12 bases. This CDR3 is built from 13 residues. Germline loops: CDR1 MNHEY, CDR2 SMNVEV (reference sequence). This CDR3 is CASTSNVYYGYTF. The DNA for the CDR3 is TGTGCCAGCACTTCCAATGTCTACTATGGCTACACCTTC.

This chain joins TRBV28 and TRBJ1-5, with a possible D match to TRBD1 (5 bases). Per the germline V gene, CDR1 is MDHEN and CDR2 is SYDVKM. Between the trimmed V and J ends, which lost 10 bases and 1 base, there was a span of 11 bases. CDR3 size: 13 residues. The CDR3 coding sequence is TGTGCCACGCGGACACTAAGCAATCAGCCCCAGCATTTT. It specifies CATRTLSNQPQHF.

This clone has just one count. The rearrangement uses TRBV4-1 and TRBJ2-3, with 10 bases fitting TRBD1. The V gene's germline CDR1 is MGHRA and CDR2 YSYEKL. V lost 4 bases to trimming and J lost 0 bases; unmatched junction nucleotides: 4. The CDR3 is 16 amino acids. CDR3 in DNA: TGCGCCAGCAGCCGGAGGACAGGGGGGAGCACAGATACGCAGTATTTT. This translates into CASSRRTGGSTDTQYF.

The chain combines TRBV18 with TRBJ2-7; 8 bases line up with TRBD1. This CDR3 has 14 residues. Germline assignment: CDR1 KGHSH and CDR2 LQKENI. V shed 2 bases and J 6 bases; nucleotides not matched to a gene: 6. CDR3 sequence (DNA): TGTGCCAGCTCACCATCCCCGGACAGGGTCGAGCAGTACTTC. Its protein is CASSPSPDRVEQYF.

This chain uses TRBV11-2 with TRBJ1-2, with D perhaps matching TRBD1 (6 bases). This CDR3 contains 13 residues. V lost 4 bases, J lost 6 bases, and 12 bases lay in between. The germline V gene encodes CDR1 SGHAT and CDR2 FQNNGV. The CDR3 loop is CASSSLQGDGYTF. In DNA, the CDR3 is TGTGCCAGCAGCTCGCTACAGGGCGATGGCTACACCTTC. Complete variable domain (other parts from reference TRBV11-2 and TRBJ1-2): EAGVAQSPRYKIIEKRQSVAFWCNPISGHATLYWYQQILGQGPKLLIQFQNNGVVDDSQLPKDRFSAERLKGVDSTLKIQPAKLEDSAVYLCASSSLQGDGYTFGSGTRLTVV.

V gene TRBV5-6 combines with J gene TRBJ2-5, with D possibly TRBD1 on 6 matching bases. CDR1 SGHDT and CDR2 YYEEEE come from the germline V gene. The V gene lost 5 bases and the J gene lost 5 bases, with 16 bases spanning the gap. The CDR3 loop spans 14 amino acids. CDR3 nucleotides: TGTGCCAGCAGGGCTCTACAGGGCGGGGAGACCCAGTACTTC. Residues: CASRALQGGETQYF.

V usage is TRBV7-9 and J usage is TRBJ1-1, with 8 bases that match TRBD1. The V segment lost 6 bases and the J segment 5 bases; nucleotides outside the gene matches: 11. Looked up from germline, CDR1 is SEHNR and CDR2 is FQNEAQ (reference sequence). The CDR3 contains 15 residues. The CDR3 nucleotides are TGTGCCAGCAGTTTACTCGGACAGGGCTATACTGAAGCTTTCTTT. Translated: CASSLLGQGYTEAFF.

The chain couples TRBV9 to TRBJ2-7; 9 nucleotides line up with TRBD1. The germline V gene has CDR1 SGDLS and CDR2 YYNGEE. The V gene end was trimmed by 3 bases and the J gene end by 5 bases; junction bases not matched to a gene: 12. This CDR3 is 16 amino acids long. The CDR3 region is CASSEGPGTGFNEQYF. Written as DNA, the CDR3 is TGTGCCAGCAGCGAAGGACCCGGGACAGGGTTCAACGAGCAGTACTTC.

V gene TRBV27 combines with J gene TRBJ1-4; weak D call: TRBD1 (6 bases). With 3 bases removed from V and 7 bases from J, the gap between germline ends came to 18 bases. CDR1 and CDR2 from the germline V gene are MNHEY and SMNVEV (reference sequence). The CDR3 runs 16 residues. The CDR3 DNA is TGTGCCAGCAGTTTTTCCCCCACAGGGTCGTTTGAAAAACTGTTTTTT. Translating gives CASSFSPTGSFEKLFF. Variable domain in full (rest from reference TRBV27 and TRBJ1-4): EAQVTQNPRYLITVTGKKLTVTCSQNMNHEYMSWYRQDPGLGLRQIYYSMNVEVTDKGDVPEGYKVSRKEKRNFPLILESPSPNQTSLYFCASSFSPTGSFEKLFFGSGTQLSVL.

The rearrangement uses TRBV5-1 and TRBJ2-7; D call uncertain. V lost 0 bases, J lost 4 bases, and 14 bases lay in between. Germline CDR1 and CDR2: SGHRS and YFSETQ. CDR3 length equals 15 residues. CDR3 sequence reads: CASSLGTPQQYEQYF. As DNA, the CDR3 is TGCGCCAGCAGCTTGGGCACACCCCAGCAATACGAGCAGTACTTC.

J is TRBJ2-5 and V is TRBV7-9; 14 nucleotides line up with TRBD2. The CDR3 is 16 amino acids. Trimming cost V 4 bases and J 2 bases; bases outside gene matches: 3. Germline values: CDR1 SEHNR, CDR2 FQNEAQ (reference sequence). This chain's CDR3 is CASSSGLAGGQETQYF. DNA of the CDR3: TGTGCCAGCAGCTCCGGACTAGCGGGGGGACAAGAGACCCAGTACTTC.

This clone was found a few times. This chain links TRBV18 with TRBJ1-5, with a tentative D call TRBD1 (6 bases). The germline V gene encodes CDR1 KGHSH and CDR2 LQKENI. The CDR3 is made up of 13 amino acids. V lost 7 bases to trimming and J lost 6 bases, with 13 bases between them. The CDR3 bases are TGTGCCAGCTTGAAGGGGGAGCGTCAGCCCCAGCATTTT. This gives the protein CASLKGERQPQHF. Looking up the rest from reference TRBV18 and TRBJ1-5 gives the full variable domain: NAGVMQNPRHLVRRRGQEARLRCSPMKGHSHVYWYRQLPEEGLKFMVYLQKENIIDESGMPKERFSAEFPKEGPSILRIQQVVRGDSAAYFCASLKGERQPQHFGDGTRLSIL.

This clone was recorded only once. The chain links TRBV18 to TRBJ1-5; 7 bases line up with TRBD1. Germline assignment: CDR1 KGHSH and CDR2 LQKENI. The CDR3 has 14 residues. V lost 5 bases and J lost 0; bases outside the gene matches: 1. Here the CDR3 DNA reads TGTGCCAGCTCAACAGGGGTTAGCAATCAGCCCCAGCATTTT. Translated, it gives CASSTGVSNQPQHF.

This clone was observed once. The gene calls are TRBV4-2 and TRBJ1-4, with 8 nucleotides matching TRBD1. Looked up from germline, CDR1 is LGHNA and CDR2 is YNFKEQ. The junction had 6 bases not matched to a gene; V was cut back by 1 base and J by 8 bases. This CDR3 spans 15 amino acids. CDR3 in amino acids: CASSQAGQGEEKLFF. As DNA, the CDR3 is TGTGCCAGCAGCCAAGCCGGACAGGGCGAGGAAAAACTGTTTTTT.

The chain combines TRBV28 with TRBJ2-2; D not certain. In germline, CDR1 is MDHEN, CDR2 SYDVKM. With 0 bases removed from V and 1 base from J, the gap between germline ends came to 9 bases. The CDR3 covers 16 residues. Written as DNA, the CDR3 is TGTGCCAGCAGTTTATGGGTAGGGAAGAACACCGGGGAGCTGTTTTTT. Encoded protein: CASSLWVGKNTGELFF.

The gene calls are TRBV18 and TRBJ2-7, with no clear D. The V end lost 3 bases, the J end lost 6 bases, and 18 bases lay between the germline ends. The CDR3 runs to 15 residues. In germline, CDR1 is KGHSH, CDR2 LQKENI. CDR3 nucleotide sequence: TGTGCCAGCTCACCCTTGGGTCGAGAACTCGGCGAGCAGTACTTC. This codes for CASSPLGRELGEQYF.

The chain links TRBV10-1 to TRBJ2-7; D uncertain. CDR1 and CDR2 from the germline V gene are WNHNN and SYGVQD (reference sequence). V was shortened by 5 bases and J by 6 bases, with 14 bases between the two germline ends. The CDR3 loop spans 13 amino acids. CDR3 coding DNA: TGCGCCAGCAGTCGAGAATATACGGCCGAGCAGTACTTC. Translated: CASSREYTAEQYF.

The rearrangement joins TRBV6-1 to TRBJ2-7; D might be TRBD2 (6 bases). This CDR3 has 15 residues. The ends were cut back, 10 bases at V and 0 bases at J, with 19 bases in the middle. Germline lookup yields CDR1 MNHNS and CDR2 SASEGT. CDR3 loop: CAIAPGTRSSYEQYF. CDR3 DNA sequence: TGTGCCATCGCTCCCGGGACTCGAAGCTCCTACGAGCAGTACTTC.

The table lists this clone with a few counts. This chain uses TRBV29-1 with TRBJ2-5; 12 bases line up with TRBD1. Germline CDR1 SQVTM, CDR2 ANQGSEA. V shed 4 bases and J 3 bases; nucleotides not matched to a gene: 9. The CDR3 sequence is 16 residues long. The CDR3, as DNA: TGCAGCGTTGCCGGGACAGGGGGCCCGGGGGAAGAGACCCAGTACTTC. Translation gives CSVAGTGGPGEETQYF.

The rearrangement uses TRBV19 and TRBJ1-1; 11 nucleotides align to TRBD1. Germline values: CDR1 LNHDA, CDR2 SQIVND (reference sequence). CDR3 length: 16 residues. Trimming at V came to 5 bases and at J to 5 bases, leaving 10 bases not matched to a gene. CDR3 DNA: TGTGCCAGTAGTTTCGGGACAGGGGGAATGGGAACTGAAGCTTTCTTT. It encodes CASSFGTGGMGTEAFF. The full variable domain, rest sourced from reference TRBV19 and TRBJ1-1, is DGGITQSPKYLFRKEGQNVTLSCEQNLNHDAMYWYRQDPGQGLRLIYYSQIVNDFQKGDIAEGYSVSREKKESFPLTVTSAQKNPTAFYLCASSFGTGGMGTEAFFGQGTRLTVV.

V is TRBV9 and J is TRBJ2-1; D possibly matches TRBD1 or TRBD2 (6 bases each). The CDR3 is 15 residues long. V was pared by 0 bases and J by 2 bases, with 9 bases between. Germline CDR1 SGDLS, CDR2 YYNGEE. As DNA, the CDR3 is TGTGCCAGCAGCGTAGGGGGGGCCGCCTACAATGAGCAGTTCTTC. It yields the protein CASSVGGAAYNEQFF.

The chain links TRBV7-9 to TRBJ2-7; D not resolved. Germline CDR1 is SEHNR and CDR2 is FQNEAQ (reference sequence). The CDR3 length is 12 residues. Trimming pared 2 bases from V and 9 bases from J, leaving 11 bases between. The DNA of the CDR3 is TGTGCCAGCAGCTTAAACAACAATAGGCAGTACTTC. Translated: CASSLNNNRQYF.

The rearrangement joins TRBV7-9 to TRBJ1-2; 8 nucleotides agree with TRBD1. This CDR3 is 17 amino acids long. The germline V gene encodes CDR1 SEHNR and CDR2 FQNEAQ (reference sequence). V lost 5 bases and J lost 5; bases outside the gene matches: 16. The CDR3: CASSPRGPRQGAYGYTF. The CDR3 DNA sequence: TGTGCCAGCAGCCCTAGGGGGCCTAGGCAGGGGGCTTATGGCTACACCTTC.